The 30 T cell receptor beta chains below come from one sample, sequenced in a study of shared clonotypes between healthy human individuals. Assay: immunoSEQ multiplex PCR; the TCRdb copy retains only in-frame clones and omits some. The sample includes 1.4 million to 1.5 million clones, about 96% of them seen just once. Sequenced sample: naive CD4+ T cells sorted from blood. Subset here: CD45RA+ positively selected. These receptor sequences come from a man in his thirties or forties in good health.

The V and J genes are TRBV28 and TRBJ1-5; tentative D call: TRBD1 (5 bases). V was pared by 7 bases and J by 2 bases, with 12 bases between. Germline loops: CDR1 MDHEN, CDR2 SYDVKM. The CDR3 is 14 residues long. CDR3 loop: CASNQGDRNQPQHF. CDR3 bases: TGTGCCAGCAATCAAGGGGACCGCAATCAGCCCCAGCATTTT.

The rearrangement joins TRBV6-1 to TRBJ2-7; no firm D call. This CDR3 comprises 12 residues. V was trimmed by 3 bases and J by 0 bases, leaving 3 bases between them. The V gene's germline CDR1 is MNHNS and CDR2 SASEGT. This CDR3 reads CASSDNSYEQYF. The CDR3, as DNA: TGTGCCAGCAGTGACAACTCCTACGAGCAGTACTTC.

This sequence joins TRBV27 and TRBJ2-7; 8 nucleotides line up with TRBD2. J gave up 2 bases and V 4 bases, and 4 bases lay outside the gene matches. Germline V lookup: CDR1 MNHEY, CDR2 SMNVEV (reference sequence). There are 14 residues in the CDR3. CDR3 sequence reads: CASSYSGNPYEQYF. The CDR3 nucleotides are TGTGCCAGCAGTTATAGCGGGAACCCCTACGAGCAGTACTTC.

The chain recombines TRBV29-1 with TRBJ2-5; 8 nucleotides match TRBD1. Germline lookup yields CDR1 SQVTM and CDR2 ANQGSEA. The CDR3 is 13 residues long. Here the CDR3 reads CTFIGTGQETQYF. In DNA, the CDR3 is TGCACCTTTATCGGGACAGGACAAGAGACCCAGTACTTC.

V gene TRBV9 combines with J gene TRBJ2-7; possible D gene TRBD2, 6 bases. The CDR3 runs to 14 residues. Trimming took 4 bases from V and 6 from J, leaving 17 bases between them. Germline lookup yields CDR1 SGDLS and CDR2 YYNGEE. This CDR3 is CASSPRGDFGEQYF. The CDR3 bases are TGTGCCAGCAGCCCGAGAGGGGACTTCGGCGAGCAGTACTTC. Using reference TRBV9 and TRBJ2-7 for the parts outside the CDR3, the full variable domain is DSGVTQTPKHLITATGQRVTLRCSPRSGDLSVYWYQQSLDQGLQFLIQYYNGEERAKGNILERFSAQQFPDLHSELNLSSLELGDSALYFCASSPRGDFGEQYFGPGTRLTVT.

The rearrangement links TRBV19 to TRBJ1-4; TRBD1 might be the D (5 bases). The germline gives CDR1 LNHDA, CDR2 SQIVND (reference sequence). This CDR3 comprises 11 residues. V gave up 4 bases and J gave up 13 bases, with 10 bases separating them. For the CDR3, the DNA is TGTGCCAGTAGTAAGGGGCTAAGACTGTTTTTT. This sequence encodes CASSKGLRLFF.

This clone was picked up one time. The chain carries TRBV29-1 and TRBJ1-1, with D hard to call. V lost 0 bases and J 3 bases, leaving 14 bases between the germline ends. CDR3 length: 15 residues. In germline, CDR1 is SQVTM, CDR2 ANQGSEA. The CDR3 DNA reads TGCAGCGTTGAAGATCTCCTTCGTCCTTACACTGAAGCTTTCTTT. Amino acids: CSVEDLLRPYTEAFF.

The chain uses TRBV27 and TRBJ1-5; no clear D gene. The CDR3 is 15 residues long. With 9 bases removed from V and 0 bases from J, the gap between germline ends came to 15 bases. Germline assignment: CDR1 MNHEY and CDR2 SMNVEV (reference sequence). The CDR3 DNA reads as TGTGCCAGTACACAGCGTCGGGGTAGCAATCAGCCCCAGCATTTT. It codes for CASTQRRGSNQPQHF.

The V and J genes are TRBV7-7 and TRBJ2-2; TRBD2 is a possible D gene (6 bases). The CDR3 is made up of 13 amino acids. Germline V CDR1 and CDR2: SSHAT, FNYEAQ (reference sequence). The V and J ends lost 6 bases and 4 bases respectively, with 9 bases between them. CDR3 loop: CASRAGTTGELFF. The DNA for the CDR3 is TGTGCCAGCAGGGCGGGAACCACCGGGGAGCTGTTTTTT.

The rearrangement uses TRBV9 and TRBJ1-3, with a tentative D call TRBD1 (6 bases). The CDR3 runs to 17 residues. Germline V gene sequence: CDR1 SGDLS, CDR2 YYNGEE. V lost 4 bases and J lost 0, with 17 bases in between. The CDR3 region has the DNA TGTGCCAGCAGCACACAGGGTCGCTATTTCTCTGGAAACACCATATATTTT. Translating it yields CASSTQGRYFSGNTIYF.

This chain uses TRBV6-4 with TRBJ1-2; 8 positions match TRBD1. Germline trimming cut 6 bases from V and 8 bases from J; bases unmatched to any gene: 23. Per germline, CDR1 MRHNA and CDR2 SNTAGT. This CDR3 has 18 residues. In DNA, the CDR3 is TGTGCCAGCAGCGAATACCCAACATACCAGACAGGGGTAAAGGGCTACACCTTC. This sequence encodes CASSEYPTYQTGVKGYTF.

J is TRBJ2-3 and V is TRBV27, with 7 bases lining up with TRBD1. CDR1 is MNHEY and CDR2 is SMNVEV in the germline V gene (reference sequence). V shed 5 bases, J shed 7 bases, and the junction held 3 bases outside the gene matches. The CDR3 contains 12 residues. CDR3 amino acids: CASSNRGYTQYF. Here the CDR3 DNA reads TGTGCCAGCAGTAACAGGGGCTATACGCAGTATTTT.

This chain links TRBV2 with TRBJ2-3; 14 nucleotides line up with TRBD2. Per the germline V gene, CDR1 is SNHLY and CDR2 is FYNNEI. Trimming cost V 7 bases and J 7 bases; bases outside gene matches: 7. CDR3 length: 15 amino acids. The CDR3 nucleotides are TGTGCCAGCACCGGGACTAGCGGGAGTCCGAATACGCAGTATTTT. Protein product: CASTGTSGSPNTQYF.

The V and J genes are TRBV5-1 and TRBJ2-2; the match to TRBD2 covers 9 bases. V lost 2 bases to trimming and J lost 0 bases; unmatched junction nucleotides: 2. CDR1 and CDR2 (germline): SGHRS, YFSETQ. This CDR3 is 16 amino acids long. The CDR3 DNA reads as TGCGCCAGCAGCTTACTAGCGGGTCCGAACACCGGGGAGCTGTTTTTT. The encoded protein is CASSLLAGPNTGELFF.

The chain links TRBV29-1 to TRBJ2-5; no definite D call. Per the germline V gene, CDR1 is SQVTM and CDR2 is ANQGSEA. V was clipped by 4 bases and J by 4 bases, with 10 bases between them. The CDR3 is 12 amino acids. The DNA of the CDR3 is TGCAGCGTTGGGGTGTGGGGAGAGACCCAGTACTTC. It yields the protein CSVGVWGETQYF.

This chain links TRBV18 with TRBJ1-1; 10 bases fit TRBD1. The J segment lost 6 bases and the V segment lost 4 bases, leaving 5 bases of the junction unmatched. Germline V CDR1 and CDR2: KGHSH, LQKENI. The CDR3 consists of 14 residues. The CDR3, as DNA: TGTGCCAGCTCACGACAGGGGGCGGATTCTGAAGCTTTCTTT. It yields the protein CASSRQGADSEAFF.

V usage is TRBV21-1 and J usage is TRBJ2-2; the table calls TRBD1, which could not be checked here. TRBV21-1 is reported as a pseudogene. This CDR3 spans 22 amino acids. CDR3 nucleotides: TGTGCCAGCAGCAAAGGACAGCTATTTAACAGGAGAACCACCGCGAACACCGGGGAGCTGTTTTTT. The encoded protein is CASSKGQLFNRRTTANTGELFF.

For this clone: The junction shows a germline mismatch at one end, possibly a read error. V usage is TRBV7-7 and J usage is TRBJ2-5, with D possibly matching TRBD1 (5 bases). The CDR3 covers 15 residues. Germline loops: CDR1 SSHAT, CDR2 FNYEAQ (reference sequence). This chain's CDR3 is CASSLGVAHQETQYF. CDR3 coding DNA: TGTGCTAGCAGCTTAGGGGTAGCCCACCAAGAGACCCAGTACTTC.

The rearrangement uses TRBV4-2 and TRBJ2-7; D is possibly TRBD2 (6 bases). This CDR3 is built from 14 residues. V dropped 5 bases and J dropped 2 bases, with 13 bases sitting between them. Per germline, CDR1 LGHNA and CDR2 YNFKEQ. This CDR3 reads CASSLDRTTYEQYF. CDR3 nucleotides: TGTGCCAGCAGCTTGGACCGGACTACCTACGAGCAGTACTTC.

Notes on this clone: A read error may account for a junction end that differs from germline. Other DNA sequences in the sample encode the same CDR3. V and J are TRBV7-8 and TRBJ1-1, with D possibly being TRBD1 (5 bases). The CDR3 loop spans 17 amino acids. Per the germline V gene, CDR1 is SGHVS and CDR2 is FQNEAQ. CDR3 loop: CASSRKSNSQANTEAFF. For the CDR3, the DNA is TGTGCCAGCAGCCGCAAGAGCAACTCACAGGCGAACACTGAAGCTTTTTTT.

CDR3 nucleotide sequence: TGTGCCAGCAGCTTAGGCTCGGAGCGGGGATACAATGAGCAGTTCTTC. Translation gives CASSLGSERGYNEQFF. J is TRBJ2-1 and V is TRBV11-2; 7 nucleotides align to TRBD2. With V trimmed by 1 base and J by 4 bases, 7 bases remained unmatched. Germline assignment: CDR1 SGHAT and CDR2 FQNNGV. CDR3 length equals 16 residues.

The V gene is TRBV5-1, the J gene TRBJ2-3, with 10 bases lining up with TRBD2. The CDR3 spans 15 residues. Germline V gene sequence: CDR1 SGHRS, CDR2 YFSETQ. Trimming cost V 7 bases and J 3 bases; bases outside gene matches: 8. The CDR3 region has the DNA TGCGCCAGCCTCCCGCTAGCGGGAGTTACAGATACGCAGTATTTT. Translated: CASLPLAGVTDTQYF.

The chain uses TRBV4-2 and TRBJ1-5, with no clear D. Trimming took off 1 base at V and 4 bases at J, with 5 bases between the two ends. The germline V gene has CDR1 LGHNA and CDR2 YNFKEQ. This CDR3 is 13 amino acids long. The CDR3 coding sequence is TGTGCCAGCAGCCAAGGGAAGAATCAGCCCCAGCATTTT. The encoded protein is CASSQGKNQPQHF.

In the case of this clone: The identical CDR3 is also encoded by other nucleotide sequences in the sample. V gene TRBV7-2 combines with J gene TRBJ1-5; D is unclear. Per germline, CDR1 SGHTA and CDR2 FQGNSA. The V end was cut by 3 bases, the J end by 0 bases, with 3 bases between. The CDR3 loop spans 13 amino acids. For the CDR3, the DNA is TGTGCCAGCAGCTTGGTTAGCAATCAGCCCCAGCATTTT. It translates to CASSLVSNQPQHF.

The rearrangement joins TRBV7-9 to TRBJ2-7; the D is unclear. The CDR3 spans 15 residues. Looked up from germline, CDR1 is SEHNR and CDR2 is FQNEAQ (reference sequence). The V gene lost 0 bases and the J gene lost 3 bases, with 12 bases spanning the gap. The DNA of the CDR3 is TGTGCCAGCAGCTTAGCGGTTAGTCTAGGCTACGAGCAGTACTTC. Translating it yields CASSLAVSLGYEQYF.

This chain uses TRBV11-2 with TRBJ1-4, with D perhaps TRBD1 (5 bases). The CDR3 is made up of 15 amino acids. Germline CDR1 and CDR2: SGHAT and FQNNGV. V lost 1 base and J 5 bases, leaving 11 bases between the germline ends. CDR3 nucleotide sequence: TGTGCCAGCAGCTTAGTGGGGGTTAGCAATGAAAAACTGTTTTTT. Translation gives CASSLVGVSNEKLFF.

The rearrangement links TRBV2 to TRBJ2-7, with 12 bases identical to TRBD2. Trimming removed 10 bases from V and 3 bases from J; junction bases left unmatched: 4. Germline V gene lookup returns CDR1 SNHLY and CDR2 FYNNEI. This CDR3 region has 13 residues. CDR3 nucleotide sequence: TGTGCCATCCGACTAGCGGGAGTCTACGAGCAGTACTTC. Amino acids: CAIRLAGVYEQYF.

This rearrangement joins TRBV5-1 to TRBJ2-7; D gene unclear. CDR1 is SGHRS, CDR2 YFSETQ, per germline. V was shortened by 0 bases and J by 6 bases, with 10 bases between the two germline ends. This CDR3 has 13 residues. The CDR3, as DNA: TGCGCCAGCAGCTTGGCAACAGATCGCGAGCAGTACTTC. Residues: CASSLATDREQYF. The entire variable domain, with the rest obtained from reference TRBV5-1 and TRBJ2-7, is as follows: KAGVTQTPRYLIKTRGQQVTLSCSPISGHRSVSWYQQTPGQGLQFLFEYFSETQRNKGNFPGRFSGRQFSNSRSEMNVSTLELGDSALYLCASSLATDREQYFGPGTRLTVT.

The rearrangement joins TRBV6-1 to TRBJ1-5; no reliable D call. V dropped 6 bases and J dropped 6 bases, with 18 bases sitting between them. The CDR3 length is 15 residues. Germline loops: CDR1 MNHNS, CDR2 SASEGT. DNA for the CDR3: TGTGCCAGCAGGTTTGAGACGATGGGAGGTCAGCCCCAGCATTTT. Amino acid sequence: CASRFETMGGQPQHF.

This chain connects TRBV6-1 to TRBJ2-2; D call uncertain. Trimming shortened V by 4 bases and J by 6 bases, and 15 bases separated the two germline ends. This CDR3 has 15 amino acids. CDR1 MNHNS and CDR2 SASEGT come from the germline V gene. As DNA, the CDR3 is TGTGCCAGCAGTGGACCATTCAATGTCCCCGGGGAGCTGTTTTTT. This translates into CASSGPFNVPGELFF.